This TCR beta chain originates from a study of T cell responses to AZD1222 COVID-19 vaccine. TCRdb's copy holds only in-frame clones and misses some; the assay was immunoSEQ multiplex PCR. The top ten clones hold around 15% of a sample with roughly 120,000 clones, roughly 90% of them seen once. Study results and caveats: The study reported that nearly half of spike-specific TCRs target unmutated variant regions. Most donors were white British, females outnumbered males, and clonal diversity was possibly underestimated. Spike-spanning, vaccine-associated CD4 TCRs were dominant at 160-218 and 743-854. The breadth and depth of Spike-specific TCRs increased once two AZD1222 doses had been given.

Remarks on this clone: No antigen is known for it.

This CDR3 is built from 16 residues. CDR1 is MNHEY, CDR2 SMNVEV, per germline (reference sequence). The V gene lost 0 bases and the J gene lost 6 bases, with 12 bases spanning the gap. The sequence was obtained from an adult who received the AZD1222 COVID-19 vaccine. V usage is TRBV27 and J usage is TRBJ1-6; the D gene is possibly TRBD1 (5 bases). The sample consisted of peripheral blood, taken 28 days after the second AZD1222 dose. The CDR3 protein is CASSLSGGGFNSPLHF. The CDR3 bases are TGTGCCAGCAGTTTATCCGGGGGGGGGTTTAATTCACCCCTCCACTTT.